This T cell receptor (beta chain) was sequenced for a study of cytomegalovirus exposure and HLA in healthy donors. A note on this clone: The antigen remains undetermined. The junction differs from germline at one of its ends, possibly a read error.

Looked up from germline, CDR1 is SEHNR and CDR2 is FQNEAQ (reference sequence). The CDR3 consists of 16 residues. Donors sampled were nominally healthy, though unrecorded immune exposures were likely. Whole-study results and caveats: An analysis that was carried out later associated 16,951 TCR beta sequences with HLA alleles at 0.05 false discovery rate. For most TCR beta V segments, an earlier analysis put the productive rate at about 90% or about 30% of the time.

Primers for the PCR totalled 60 Vbeta and 13 Jbeta. Data came from immunoSEQ multiplex PCR; TCRdb stores just in-frame clones and leaves some out. The sample has some 270,000 clones, over 90% seen once; the top ten hold 1.7%. What was sequenced was PBMCs. The gene calls are TRBV7-9 and TRBJ1-1; 7 bases are a match to TRBD1. This receptor was taken from a girl under 10 years old in good health and CMV-seronegative. The CDR3 loop reads CSSSVKGALMNTEAFF. The CDR3 DNA reads TGTTCCAGCTCGGTCAAGGGGGCCCTGATGAACACTGAAGCTTTCTTT.